This T cell receptor beta chain was identified during a study of identical twins (dated by TCRdb to 2016 to 2018). A note on the overall study: To test whether fetal clonotypes persist, this study deep-sequenced TCR alpha and beta repertoires from monozygotic twins, from unrelated adults of various ages, and from cord blood. Replicate twin experiments were performed at different times using different library preparation protocols to rule out contamination. The paper as a whole reports these results and caveats: Fewer insertions were carried by abundant cord blood beta clonotypes, a similar but weaker trend appeared in young adult naive repertoires, and no such trend appeared in memory repertoires. Invariant T cells such as MAIT and iNKT could partly confound zero-insertion analyses, although diverse VJ usage argued against such confounding for most clonotypes. Compared with coincidental sharing between unrelated individuals, an excess of low generation-probability sequences was observed among out-of-frame TCR alpha sequences shared between twins. A weaker excess of twin sharing was found in beta out-of-frame sequences because the signal-to-noise ratio was lowered by fewer shared sequences. Out-of-frame TCR alpha sharing in monozygotic twins was systematically underestimated by recombination models, whereas sharing between unrelated individuals was in agreement with the recombination models. Conclusions relied on cross-sectional statistical analysis, since the same donors could not be followed over many years.

Library construction relied on 5' RACE. Sequencing relied on an Illumina HiSeq 2000. A universal primer binding site was introduced by template switching, and a unique molecular identifier was present in the final cDNA, enabling accurate counting of TCR cDNA molecules. Specific primers in the conserved constant-segment region were used to synthesize first-strand cDNA for the TCR alpha and beta chains. Each cDNA library was double barcoded, with a SMART-Mk sample barcode plus Illumina barcodes, to control for contamination. TruSeq adapter sequences, together with Illumina sample barcodes, were added in two successive PCR steps. TCR alpha and beta cDNA libraries were sequenced on the Illumina HiSeq platform with custom primers. Processing in the source paper ran as follows. MiGEC processed the raw reads to extract unique molecular identifiers, while MiXCR was used to determine the CDR3 positions. Recombination models were inferred per individual with the repgenHMM and IGoR tools using an EM algorithm. The tcR package in R was used for shared clonotype analysis, with sharing normalized by the product of cloneset sizes. Out-of-frame nonproductive sequences were analyzed to study raw recombination free of thymic and clonal selection effects. The raw public reads went through TCRdb reprocessing: fastp at Q25, MiXCR clone calling, in-frame beta chains kept. Each CDR3 protein gets just one entry, which takes the most common genes and DNA from the rows behind it. The authors' filters were not applied to this entry. The sample table holds around 490,000 distinct CDR3 sequences, of which around an eighth were seen once. Approximately 0.9% of the sample belongs to the ten largest clones.

V sheds 0 bases and J sheds 0 bases, leaving 9 bases between their ends. From cysteine to phenylalanine, the CDR3 is 17 amino acids long. Only CDR3 DNA remains: 51 bases, in frame from the first base. The germline V gene provides CDR1 MNHNS and CDR2 SASEGT. In this sample, this clonotype turned up a few times. Its antigen is not yet known. Per-base quality was not reported, and no clone a single base away is much larger than it. All donors were healthy Caucasians. Three pairs of female monozygotic twins, all aged roughly 18 to 29 years, were included in the twin cohort. CD4+ and CD8+ T cell populations were isolated with positive isolation kits from Invitrogen. The same data also went into a second study, on yellow fever vaccine responses in identical twins. As the second publication notes: The authors reported that the T cell response to vaccination in identical twins appeared partly convergent and partly personalized. Focusing on identical twins, the study followed the T cell clones that responded to the vaccine, and did so with precision.

This sequence was found in a woman aged 18-35 years in good health. The sequenced material came from CD4+ T cells sorted from blood. The rearranged chain carries TRBV6-1 and TRBJ2-6, with no confident D gene call. CDR3 sequence: CASSEAVWDSGANVLTF. In nucleotide form, the sequence is TGTGCCAGCAGTGAAGCAGTTTGGGACTCTGGGGCCAACGTCCTGACTTTC.